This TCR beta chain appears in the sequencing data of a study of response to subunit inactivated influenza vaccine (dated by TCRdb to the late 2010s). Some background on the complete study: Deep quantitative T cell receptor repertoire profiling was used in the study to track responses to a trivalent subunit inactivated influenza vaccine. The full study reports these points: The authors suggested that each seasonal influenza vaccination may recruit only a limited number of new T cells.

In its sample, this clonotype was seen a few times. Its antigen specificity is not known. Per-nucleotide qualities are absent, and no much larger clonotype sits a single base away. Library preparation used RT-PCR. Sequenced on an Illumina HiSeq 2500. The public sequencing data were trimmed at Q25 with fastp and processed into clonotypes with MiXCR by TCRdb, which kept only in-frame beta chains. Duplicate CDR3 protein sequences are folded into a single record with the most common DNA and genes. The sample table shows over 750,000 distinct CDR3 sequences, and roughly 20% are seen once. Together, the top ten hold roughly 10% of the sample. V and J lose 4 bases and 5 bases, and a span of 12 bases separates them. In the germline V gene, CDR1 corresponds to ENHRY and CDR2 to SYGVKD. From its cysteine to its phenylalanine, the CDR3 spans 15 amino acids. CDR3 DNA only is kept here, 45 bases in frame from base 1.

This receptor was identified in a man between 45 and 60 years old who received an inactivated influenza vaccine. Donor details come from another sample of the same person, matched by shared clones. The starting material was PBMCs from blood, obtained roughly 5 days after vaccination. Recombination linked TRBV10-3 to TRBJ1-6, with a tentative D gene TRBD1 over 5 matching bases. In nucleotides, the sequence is TGTGCCATCAGTGTTAAGGGGAAGGATAATTCACCCCTCCACTTT. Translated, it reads CAISVKGKDNSPLHF.